The 16 T cell receptor beta chains in this list originate from one sample, sequenced in a study of T cell repertoires in cytomegalovirus infection. Using its own MiXCR run on the reads, TCRdb lists one record per CDR3 protein. The sample lists 500,000 or so distinct CDR3 sequences; about 17% were seen once. The sequencing input was CD8+ T cells from PBMCs. These receptors originate from a human donor in good health (CMV status not recorded). Some clones in this sample may be carry-over from other donors' samples.

This clonotype was detected only a few times. The rearrangement links TRBV19 to TRBJ1-1, with 9 nucleotides matching TRBD1. CDR3 length: 17 residues. V was clipped by 5 bases and J by 4 bases; unmatched bases: 14. CDR1 LNHDA and CDR2 SQIVND come from the germline V gene (reference sequence). This CDR3 reads CASSFFRGTGQVTEAFF. In DNA, the CDR3 is TGTGCCAGTAGTTTCTTCAGAGGGACAGGGCAGGTCACTGAAGCTTTCTTT.

The chain joins TRBV4-1 to TRBJ2-2, with D possibly matching TRBD2 (6 bases). CDR1 MGHRA and CDR2 YSYEKL come from the germline V gene. Trimming took 4 bases from V and 5 from J, leaving 23 bases between them. This CDR3 is 18 amino acids long. CDR3 bases: TGCGCCAGCAGCCCGTCCGGGGGTCGGGGTTTGTGGACCGGGGAGCTGTTTTTT. Residues: CASSPSGGRGLWTGELFF.

This rearrangement joins TRBV5-5 to TRBJ2-3; D unclear. Germline V gives CDR1 SGHKS, CDR2 YYEKEE (reference sequence). CDR3 length: 14 residues. V shed 4 bases and J shed 0 bases, with 9 bases lying between them. CDR3 DNA: TGTGCCAGCAGCAAGGACGTTAGCACAGATACGCAGTATTTT. This sequence encodes CASSKDVSTDTQYF.

The rearrangement joins TRBV30 to TRBJ1-1; TRBD1 agrees at 7 bases. The CDR3 runs to 13 residues. Per germline, CDR1 GTSNPN and CDR2 SVGIG (reference sequence). Germline trimming cut 7 bases from V and 0 bases from J; bases unmatched to any gene: 5. The CDR3, as DNA: TGTGCCTTAGGACAGGTCATGAACACTGAAGCTTTCTTT. Translating gives CALGQVMNTEAFF.

V and J are TRBV27 and TRBJ2-1; D not certain. Per germline, CDR1 MNHEY and CDR2 SMNVEV (reference sequence). The CDR3 totals 13 residues. Trimming took off 2 bases at V and 8 bases at J, with 10 bases between the two ends. CDR3 sequence (DNA): TGTGCCAGCAGTTTACCGAGCCCGGATGAGCAGTTCTTC. Its translation: CASSLPSPDEQFF.

The sample holds many counts of this clonotype. This chain uses TRBV10-3 with TRBJ2-3, with D maybe TRBD1 (5 bases). The length of the CDR3 is 14 residues. Deletions cut 2 bases from V and 2 bases from J, with 8 bases between. Germline lookup yields CDR1 ENHRY and CDR2 SYGVKD. CDR3 in DNA: TGTGCCATCAGTGAGGGCAGGGACACAGATACGCAGTATTTT. Encoded protein: CAISEGRDTDTQYF.

This rearrangement joins TRBV20-1 to TRBJ1-4, with D maybe TRBD1 (6 bases). In germline, CDR1 is DFQATT, CDR2 SNEGSKA (reference sequence). The V end was cut by 6 bases, the J end by 5 bases, with 16 bases between. The CDR3 runs 14 residues. CDR3: CSAREQGSNEKLFF. The CDR3 nucleotides are TGCAGTGCCCGGGAACAGGGCTCCAATGAAAAACTGTTTTTT.

This clonotype was seen more than once but under ten times. The rearrangement uses TRBV6-1 and TRBJ1-6; TRBD1 matches at 9 bases. Germline assignment: CDR1 MNHNS and CDR2 SASEGT. Trimming removed 1 base from V and 14 bases from J; junction bases left unmatched: 9. This CDR3 is built from 15 residues. This chain's CDR3 is CASSEGPGTGLALHF. The CDR3 DNA is TGTGCCAGCAGTGAAGGTCCCGGGACAGGGTTGGCCCTCCACTTT.

This clonotype occurred many times. The J gene is TRBJ2-3, the V gene TRBV12-3 or TRBV12-4; no reliable D call. The CDR3 covers 15 residues. The ends were cut back, 2 bases at V and 1 base at J, with 10 bases in the middle. The CDR3 nucleotides read TGTGCCAGCAGTTTAACGGGCTACCGCACAGATACGCAGTATTTT. This gives the protein CASSLTGYRTDTQYF.

This clonotype was counted ten times or more. The chain carries TRBV7-3 and TRBJ1-3, with D unclear. The CDR3 spans 15 residues. Germline V gives CDR1 SGHTA, CDR2 FQGTGA. The ends were cut back, 6 bases at V and 2 bases at J, with 14 bases in the middle. The CDR3 DNA reads TGTGCCAGCAGTACGGATGGAGGCCCTGGAAACACCATATATTTT. Translating it yields CASSTDGGPGNTIYF. Using reference TRBV7-3 and TRBJ1-3 for the parts outside the CDR3, the full variable domain is GAGVSQTPSNKVTEKGKYVELRCDPISGHTALYWYRQSLGQGPEFLIYFQGTGAADDSGLPNDRFFAVRPEGSVSTLKIQRTERGDSAVYLCASSTDGGPGNTIYFGEGSWLTVV.

This clonotype has a handful of counts. The chain couples TRBV28 to TRBJ2-5; 8 positions match TRBD2. The J segment lost 0 bases and the V segment lost 3 bases, leaving 15 bases of the junction unmatched. CDR3 length: 19 amino acids. Germline V gene sequence: CDR1 MDHEN, CDR2 SYDVKM. For the CDR3, the DNA is TGTGCCAGCAGTTTCCCCCCGAGCGGGAGCTATACTTACCAAGAGACCCAGTACTTC. This codes for CASSFPPSGSYTYQETQYF.

The sample holds many counts of this clonotype. The chain carries TRBV7-9 and TRBJ2-1; no clear D gene. Germline CDR1 reads SEHNR; CDR2 reads FQNEAQ (reference sequence). The CDR3 is made up of 12 amino acids. Deletions cut 5 bases from V and 6 bases from J, with 8 bases between. For the CDR3, the DNA is TGTGCCAGCAGCGAAGGATCCAATGAGCAGTTCTTC. It specifies CASSEGSNEQFF.

The chain has TRBV2 and TRBJ1-5; D might be TRBD1 (5 bases). CDR1 SNHLY and CDR2 FYNNEI come from the germline V gene. The CDR3 contains 17 residues. V was pared by 3 bases and J by 0 bases, with 15 bases between. The CDR3 spells CASSEPGWGYSNQPQHF. CDR3 DNA sequence: TGTGCCAGCAGTGAGCCGGGGTGGGGGTATAGCAATCAGCCCCAGCATTTT.

The rearrangement joins TRBV7-6 to TRBJ1-2; D not certain. Deletions cut 6 bases from V and 6 bases from J, with 14 bases between. Germline CDR1 reads SGHVS; CDR2 reads FNYEAQ. The CDR3 totals 13 residues. CDR3 bases: TGTGCCAGCAGGCAACTAGGGTTGGATGGCTACACCTTC. Its translation is CASRQLGLDGYTF. The whole variable domain, remainder taken from reference TRBV7-6 and TRBJ1-2, is GAGVSQSPRYKVTKRGQDVALRCDPISGHVSLYWYRQALGQGPEFLTYFNYEAQQDKSGLPNDRFSAERPEGSISTLTIQRTEQRDSAMYRCASRQLGLDGYTFGSGTRLTVV.

This clonotype came up many times. The rearrangement links TRBV14 to TRBJ2-1; TRBD2 matches at 8 bases. The CDR3 length is 16 residues. The V gene's germline CDR1 is SGHDN and CDR2 FVKESK. After removal of 4 bases from V and 0 bases from J, the junction contained 5 bases not matched to a gene. Here the CDR3 reads CASSPRSGASYNEQFF. The CDR3 coding sequence is TGTGCCAGCAGCCCCCGTAGCGGGGCCTCCTACAATGAGCAGTTCTTC.

A note on this clonotype: This clone may be a read error of a much larger clone one base away. The chain is built from TRBV28 and TRBJ2-1; 16 bases fit TRBD2. In germline, CDR1 is MDHEN, CDR2 SYDVKM. This CDR3 region has 18 residues. The CDR3, as DNA: TGTGCCAGCAGTTTGGGACTAGCGGGAGGGAGGATATACAATAAGCAGTTCTTC. Amino acids: CASSLGLAGGRIYNKQFF.